This T cell receptor (beta chain) was sequenced in a study of shared clonotypes between healthy human individuals. A remark on this clone: Its antigen remains unknown.

Assay: immunoSEQ multiplex PCR; the TCRdb copy retains only in-frame clones and omits some. The sample holds roughly 2.6 million clones, around 94% seen once. Study-level findings and limits: Rarefaction curves obtained for sorted subsets showed sequencing incomplete despite large depth.

V lost 4 bases, J lost 5 bases, and 8 bases stayed unmatched. This CDR3 has 17 amino acids. Looked up from germline, CDR1 is SGHVS and CDR2 is FQNEAQ. The clonotype was recovered from a young man in good health. V usage is TRBV7-8 and J usage is TRBJ2-2, with TRBD2 matching 12 bases. The source material was naive CD4+ T cells sorted from blood. Subset here: CD45RA+ positively selected. CDR3 region: CASSYGATSGRTGELFF. The CDR3 DNA follows: TGTGCCAGCAGCTACGGAGCGACTAGCGGGAGAACCGGGGAGCTGTTTTTT.